One T cell receptor beta chain is described in this entry. Its antigen is unidentified. Profiled with immunoSEQ multiplex PCR; TCRdb holds only in-frame clones, not every one. The sample shows about 160,000 clones, around 93% of them seen only once. The data stem from a study of T cell responses to AZD1222 COVID-19 vaccine. Findings and limits, study-wide: Nearly half of unique spike-specific TCRs reportedly avoided B.1.351 and B.1.1.7 mutated regions.

V was shortened by 1 base and J by 4 bases, with 13 bases between the two germline ends. Germline V gives CDR1 LNHDA, CDR2 SQIVND (reference sequence). The CDR3 is 16 residues long. Specimen: peripheral blood, collected 28 days after the second AZD1222 dose. The sequence was obtained from an adult who received the AZD1222 COVID-19 vaccine. This sequence joins TRBV19 and TRBJ2-2, with a possible D match to TRBD1 (6 bases). The CDR3 DNA is TGTGCCAGTAGTATAGTGGCAGGGGTAGGCACCGGGGAGCTGTTTTTT. Encoded protein: CASSIVAGVGTGELFF.